These 15 T cell receptor beta chains originate from one sample sequenced in a study of cytomegalovirus exposure and HLA in healthy donors. Sequenced by immunoSEQ multiplex PCR; TCRdb stores in-frame clones only, minus some. The sample includes some 260,000 clones, more than 75% seen only once; the top ten take 12%. Sequencing used PBMCs. The receptor source for this set is a man younger than 35 in good health and CMV-seropositive.

V is TRBV11-2 and J is TRBJ1-2; 7 bases map to TRBD1. This CDR3 contains 15 residues. The germline V gene encodes CDR1 SGHAT and CDR2 FQNNGV. The V segment lost 6 bases and the J segment 3 bases; nucleotides outside the gene matches: 10. The CDR3: CASRKLRQGHYGYTF. CDR3 nucleotide sequence: TGTGCCAGCAGGAAACTTCGACAGGGCCACTATGGCTACACCTTC.

This clone was counted a few times. The rearrangement links TRBV5-1 to TRBJ1-2; 11 positions agree with TRBD1. Germline lookup yields CDR1 SGHRS and CDR2 YFSETQ. V lost 5 bases and J lost 5; bases outside the gene matches: 5. This CDR3 spans 14 amino acids. The CDR3 region has the DNA TGCGCCAGCAGACGGACAGGGGGCGCTTATGGCTACACCTTC. This translates into CASRRTGGAYGYTF. Using reference TRBV5-1 and TRBJ1-2 for the parts outside the CDR3, the full variable domain is KAGVTQTPRYLIKTRGQQVTLSCSPISGHRSVSWYQQTPGQGLQFLFEYFSETQRNKGNFPGRFSGRQFSNSRSEMNVSTLELGDSALYLCASRRTGGAYGYTFGSGTRLTVV.

This clone showed up just once. The chain recombines TRBV20-1 with TRBJ2-7; no clear D gene. The germline gives CDR1 DFQATT, CDR2 SNEGSKA (reference sequence). Between the trimmed V and J ends, which lost 4 bases and 0 bases, there was a span of 4 bases. CDR3 length: 11 residues. CDR3 DNA sequence: TGCAGTGCTAAAAGCTCCTACGAGCAGTACTTC. Its protein product is CSAKSSYEQYF.

V is TRBV30 and J is TRBJ1-5, with TRBD1 matching 8 bases. Losses at the gene ends were 1 base for V and 6 bases for J; bases not matched to a gene: 2. Per germline, CDR1 GTSNPN and CDR2 SVGIG (reference sequence). This CDR3 has 13 residues. The CDR3 region is CAWSATGGQPQHF. For the CDR3, the DNA is TGTGCCTGGAGTGCCACAGGGGGTCAGCCCCAGCATTTT.

The rearrangement links TRBV4-2 to TRBJ2-2; D unresolved. The CDR3 spans 15 residues. The germline CDR1 and CDR2 sequences are LGHNA and YNFKEQ. V gave up 0 bases and J gave up 4 bases, with 9 bases separating them. Here the CDR3 reads CASSQERMPTGELFF. CDR3 coding DNA: TGTGCCAGCAGCCAAGAAAGGATGCCCACCGGGGAGCTGTTTTTT.

This chain uses TRBV27 with TRBJ2-2; maybe TRBD2 (6 bases). V shed 6 bases and J shed 6 bases, with 17 bases lying between them. Germline V lookup: CDR1 MNHEY, CDR2 SMNVEV (reference sequence). This CDR3 region has 15 residues. This chain's CDR3 is CASSRVGEASGELFF. The CDR3 bases are TGTGCCAGCAGCCGTGTTGGGGAGGCCTCCGGGGAGCTGTTTTTT.

This chain joins TRBV7-3 and TRBJ2-3, with 7 bases identical to TRBD2. This CDR3 contains 16 residues. V dropped 5 bases and J dropped 2; count of bases not matched to a gene: 10. The germline V gene encodes CDR1 SGHTA and CDR2 FQGTGA. CDR3: CASSPSGSGDTDTQYF. CDR3 sequence (DNA): TGTGCCAGCAGCCCCTCGGGGAGCGGGGACACAGATACGCAGTATTTT.

The chain employs TRBV5-1 and TRBJ2-1; maybe TRBD2 (6 bases). CDR1 is SGHRS, CDR2 YFSETQ, per germline. CDR3 length equals 16 residues. Trimming took 1 base from V and 7 from J, leaving 18 bases between them. The CDR3 nucleotides read TGCGCCAGCAGCTTGCCAGCGGGCCAAACTTGGAATGAGCAGTTCTTC. It specifies CASSLPAGQTWNEQFF.

The gene calls are TRBV5-1 and TRBJ2-5; 9 nucleotides align to TRBD1. J lost 6 bases, V lost 5 bases, and 8 bases had no gene match. Germline V gene data show CDR1 as SGHRS and CDR2 as YFSETQ. This CDR3 has 14 residues. The CDR3 DNA is TGCGCCAGCAGGGACAGGGGTCCGGTGAAGACCCAGTACTTC. It encodes CASRDRGPVKTQYF.

The genes are TRBV5-1 and TRBJ2-1, with 13 bases fitting TRBD2. Losses at the gene ends were 0 bases for V and 16 bases for J; bases not matched to a gene: 10. CDR1 and CDR2 (germline): SGHRS, YFSETQ. This CDR3 comprises 15 residues. The CDR3 reads CASSLAGTSGVVLFF. The CDR3 DNA is TGCGCCAGCAGCTTGGCCGGGACTAGCGGGGTCGTCCTTTTCTTC. Combining the CDR3 with reference TRBV5-1 and TRBJ2-1 gives the whole variable domain KAGVTQTPRYLIKTRGQQVTLSCSPISGHRSVSWYQQTPGQGLQFLFEYFSETQRNKGNFPGRFSGRQFSNSRSEMNVSTLELGDSALYLCASSLAGTSGVVLFFGPGTRLTVL.

In DNA form, the CDR3 reads TGCGCCAGCAGCGGAACCGGGACCCCAAGCTCCTACGAGCAGTACTTC. Residues: CASSGTGTPSSYEQYF. The chain employs TRBV5-1 and TRBJ2-7; D may correspond to TRBD1 or TRBD2 (5 bases each). The CDR3 loop spans 16 amino acids. In germline, CDR1 is SGHRS, CDR2 YFSETQ. Trimming stripped 4 bases from V and 0 bases from J, with 17 bases between.

This rearrangement joins TRBV7-8 to TRBJ2-7, with a possible D match to TRBD1 (5 bases). Trimming took 1 base from V and 2 from J, leaving 12 bases between them. The CDR3 has 15 amino acids. Per germline, CDR1 SGHVS and CDR2 FQNEAQ. DNA of the CDR3: TGTGCCAGCAGCTTAGTGTTGGGGCGGACCTACGAGCAGTACTTC. Its protein is CASSLVLGRTYEQYF.

V gene TRBV27 combines with J gene TRBJ2-7; 12 nucleotides match TRBD2. With 5 bases clipped from V and 2 bases from J, the junction kept 4 bases outside the gene matches. The CDR3 totals 15 residues. The germline gives CDR1 MNHEY, CDR2 SMNVEV (reference sequence). CDR3: CASSRTSGDTYEQYF. CDR3 coding DNA: TGTGCCAGCAGTCGGACTAGCGGGGATACCTACGAGCAGTACTTC.

This chain connects TRBV25-1 to TRBJ2-1, with 7 bases lining up with TRBD2. This CDR3 has 14 amino acids. V lost 6 bases and J lost 2; bases outside the gene matches: 4. Germline V gene sequence: CDR1 MGHDK, CDR2 SYGVNS. This CDR3 is CASRRGGAYNEQFF. For the CDR3, the DNA is TGTGCCAGCAGACGTGGGGGGGCCTACAATGAGCAGTTCTTC.

The chain combines TRBV25-1 with TRBJ2-4; 7 bases are shared with TRBD2. V gave up 0 bases and J gave up 9 bases; unmatched junction bases: 17. The germline V gene has CDR1 MGHDK and CDR2 SYGVNS. This CDR3 has 18 amino acids. CDR3 nucleotide sequence: TGTGCCAGCAGTGAATATCGAAGAGATAGGGAGGGTGGTCGCATTCAGTACTTC. Encoded protein: CASSEYRRDREGGRIQYF.